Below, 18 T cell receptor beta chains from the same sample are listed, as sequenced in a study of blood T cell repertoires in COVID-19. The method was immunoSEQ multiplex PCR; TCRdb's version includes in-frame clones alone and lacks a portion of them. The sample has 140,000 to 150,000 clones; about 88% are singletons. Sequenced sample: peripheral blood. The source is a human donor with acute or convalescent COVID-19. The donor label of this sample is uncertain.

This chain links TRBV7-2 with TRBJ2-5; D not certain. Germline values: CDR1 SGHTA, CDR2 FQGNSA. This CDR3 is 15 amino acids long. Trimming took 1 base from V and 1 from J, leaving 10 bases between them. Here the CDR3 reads CASSLESLLQETQYF. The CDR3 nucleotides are TGTGCCAGCAGCTTAGAGTCCCTACTCCAAGAGACCCAGTACTTC.

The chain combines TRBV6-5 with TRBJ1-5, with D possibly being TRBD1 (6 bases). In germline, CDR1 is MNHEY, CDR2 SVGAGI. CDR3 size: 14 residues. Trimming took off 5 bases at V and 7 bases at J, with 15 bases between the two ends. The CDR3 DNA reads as TGTGCCAGCAGTCCTGGACAGCGGGGCCAGCCCCAGCATTTT. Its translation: CASSPGQRGQPQHF.

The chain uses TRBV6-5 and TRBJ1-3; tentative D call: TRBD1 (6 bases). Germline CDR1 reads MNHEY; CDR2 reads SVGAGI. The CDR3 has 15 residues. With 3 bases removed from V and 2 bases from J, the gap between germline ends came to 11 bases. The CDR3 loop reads CASSYQGLAGNTIYF. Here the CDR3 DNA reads TGTGCCAGCAGTTATCAGGGGTTGGCTGGAAACACCATATATTTT.

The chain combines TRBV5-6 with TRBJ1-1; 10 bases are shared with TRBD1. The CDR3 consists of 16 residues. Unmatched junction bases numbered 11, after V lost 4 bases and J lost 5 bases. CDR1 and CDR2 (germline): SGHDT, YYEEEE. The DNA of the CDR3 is TGTGCCAGCAGCCACGGGACAGGGGCATTTGGAACTGAAGCTTTCTTT. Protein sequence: CASSHGTGAFGTEAFF.

CDR3 bases: TGTGCCAGCAGACCCACAGGGCTACCTGGAAACACCATATATTTT. Its protein product is CASRPTGLPGNTIYF. The chain carries TRBV5-5 and TRBJ1-3; a possible D gene is TRBD1 (6 bases). V lost 5 bases to trimming and J lost 2 bases, with 14 bases between them. From germline, CDR1 is SGHKS and CDR2 YYEKEE (reference sequence). This CDR3 is 15 amino acids long.

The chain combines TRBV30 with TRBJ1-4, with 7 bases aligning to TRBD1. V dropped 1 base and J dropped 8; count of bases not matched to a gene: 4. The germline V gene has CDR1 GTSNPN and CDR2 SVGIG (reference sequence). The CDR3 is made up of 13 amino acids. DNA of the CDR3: TGTGCCTGGAGTGGGACAGGAAAGGAAAAACTGTTTTTT. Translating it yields CAWSGTGKEKLFF.

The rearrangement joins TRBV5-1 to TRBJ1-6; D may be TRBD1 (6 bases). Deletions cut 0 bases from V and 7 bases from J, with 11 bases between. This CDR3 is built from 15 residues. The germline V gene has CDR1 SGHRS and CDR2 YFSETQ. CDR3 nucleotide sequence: TGCGCCAGCAGCTTGGGGGCAGGGGAGAATTCACCCCTCCACTTT. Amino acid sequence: CASSLGAGENSPLHF.

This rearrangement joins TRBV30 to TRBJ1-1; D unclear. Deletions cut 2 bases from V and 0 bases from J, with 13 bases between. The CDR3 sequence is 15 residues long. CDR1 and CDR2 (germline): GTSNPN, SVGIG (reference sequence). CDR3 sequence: CAWSRLDFMNTEAFF. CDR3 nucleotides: TGTGCCTGGAGTAGACTTGACTTCATGAACACTGAAGCTTTCTTT.

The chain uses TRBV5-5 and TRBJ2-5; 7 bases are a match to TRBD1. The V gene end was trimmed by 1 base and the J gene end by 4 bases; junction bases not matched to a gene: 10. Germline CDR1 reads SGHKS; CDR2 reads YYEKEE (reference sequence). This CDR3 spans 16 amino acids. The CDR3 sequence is CASSLRTGILPETQYF. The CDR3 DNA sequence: TGTGCCAGCAGCTTGAGGACAGGAATACTCCCAGAGACCCAGTACTTC.

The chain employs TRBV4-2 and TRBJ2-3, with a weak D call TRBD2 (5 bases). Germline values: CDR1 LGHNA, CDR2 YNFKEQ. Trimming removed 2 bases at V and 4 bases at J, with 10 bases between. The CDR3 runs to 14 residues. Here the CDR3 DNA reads TGTGCCAGCAGCCAACGGGAACTATCAGATACGCAGTATTTT. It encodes CASSQRELSDTQYF.

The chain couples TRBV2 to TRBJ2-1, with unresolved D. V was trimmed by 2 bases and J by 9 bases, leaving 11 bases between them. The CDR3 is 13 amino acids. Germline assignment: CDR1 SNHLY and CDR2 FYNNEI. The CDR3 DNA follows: TGTGCCAGCAGTGAAATACGGTTTGTTGAGCAGTTCTTC. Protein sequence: CASSEIRFVEQFF.

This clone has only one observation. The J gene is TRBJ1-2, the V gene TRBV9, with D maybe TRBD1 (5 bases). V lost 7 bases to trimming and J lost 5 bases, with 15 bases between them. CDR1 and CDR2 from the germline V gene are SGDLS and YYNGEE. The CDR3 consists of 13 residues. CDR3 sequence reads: CASGAGTKYGYTF. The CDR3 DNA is TGTGCCAGCGGGGCGGGGACGAAGTATGGCTACACCTTC.

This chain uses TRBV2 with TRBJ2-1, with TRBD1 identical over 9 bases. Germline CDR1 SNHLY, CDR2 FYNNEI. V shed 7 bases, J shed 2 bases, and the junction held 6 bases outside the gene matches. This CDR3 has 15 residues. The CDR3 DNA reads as TGTGCCAGCACCGCGGACAGGGGAGCCTACAATGAGCAGTTCTTC. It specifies CASTADRGAYNEQFF.

In DNA form, the CDR3 reads TGTGCCAGTAGTATAGTAGGCACGGGACAGGGTCCCCACAATGAGCAGTTCTTC. Protein: CASSIVGTGQGPHNEQFF. The chain links TRBV19 to TRBJ2-1, with 9 bases lining up with TRBD1. The germline CDR1 and CDR2 sequences are LNHDA and SQIVND (reference sequence). V lost 1 base to trimming and J lost 5 bases; unmatched junction nucleotides: 12. CDR3 length: 18 residues.

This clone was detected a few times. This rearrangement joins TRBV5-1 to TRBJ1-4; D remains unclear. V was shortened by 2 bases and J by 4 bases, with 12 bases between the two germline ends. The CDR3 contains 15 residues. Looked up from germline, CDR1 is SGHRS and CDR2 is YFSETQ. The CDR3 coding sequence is TGCGCCAGCAGCTTTGGGAGGTCGGGTAATGAAAAACTGTTTTTT. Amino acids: CASSFGRSGNEKLFF.

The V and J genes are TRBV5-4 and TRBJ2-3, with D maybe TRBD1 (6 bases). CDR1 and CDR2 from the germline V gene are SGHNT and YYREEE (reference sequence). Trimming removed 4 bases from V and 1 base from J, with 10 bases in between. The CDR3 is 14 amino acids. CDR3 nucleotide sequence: TGTGCCAGCAGCCCGTGGACAGGCACAGATACGCAGTATTTT. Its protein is CASSPWTGTDTQYF.

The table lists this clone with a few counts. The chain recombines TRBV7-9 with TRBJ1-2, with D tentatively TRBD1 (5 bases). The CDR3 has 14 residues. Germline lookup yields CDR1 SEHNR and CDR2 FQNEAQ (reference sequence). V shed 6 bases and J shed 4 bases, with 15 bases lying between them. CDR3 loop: CASRRDSTPYGYTF. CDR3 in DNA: TGTGCCAGCAGACGGGACTCCACCCCCTATGGCTACACCTTC.

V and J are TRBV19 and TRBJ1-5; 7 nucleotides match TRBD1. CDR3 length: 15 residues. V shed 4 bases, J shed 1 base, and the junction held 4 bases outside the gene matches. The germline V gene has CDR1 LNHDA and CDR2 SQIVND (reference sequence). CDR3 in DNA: TGTGCCAGTAGTACCACGGGACAGAGCAATCAGCCCCAGCATTTT. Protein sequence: CASSTTGQSNQPQHF.